Listed below are T cell receptor beta chains from one sample, sequenced in a study of T cell responses to AZD1222 COVID-19 vaccine. TCRdb keeps only in-frame clones here, not all; method: immunoSEQ multiplex PCR. This table has 95,000 to 150,000 clones, roughly 90% appearing once. The starting material was peripheral blood, obtained on day 0 of AZD1222 vaccination. The receptors here all came from an adult in good health. Both conserved end residues are part of each CDR3. Each record gives: CDR3 length, D gene, J gene, V gene, CDR3 DNA, CDR3 protein. D genes are given only for firm matches.

15	-	TRBJ1-5	TRBV27	TGTGCCAGCCGTGGGACACCGTATAGCAATCAGCCCCAGCATTTT	CASRGTPYSNQPQHF
16	-	TRBJ2-2	TRBV10-3	TGTGCCATCAGTGAGGCCCGAACTAGAAGTACCGGGGAGCTGTTTTTT	CAISEARTRSTGELFF
15	-	TRBJ2-7	TRBV10-1	TGCGCCAGCAGTGACCCCGGGGCAGAGCCTTACGAGCAGTACTTC	CASSDPGAEPYEQYF
14	TRBD1	TRBJ2-2	TRBV24-1	TGTGTCCCAAAGGGACAGGTATTCTCCGGGGAGCTGTTTTTT	CVPKGQVFSGELFF
17	-	TRBJ2-2	TRBV4-1	TGCGCCAGCAGCCAAGTCCTACAGGGCTTCGACACCGGGGAGCTGTTTTTT	CASSQVLQGFDTGELFF
14	-	TRBJ2-7	TRBV4-1	TGCGCCAGCAGCCAAGATGATATGGTCTACGAGCAGTACTTC	CASSQDDMVYEQYF
12	-	TRBJ1-5	TRBV28	TGTGCCAGCAGTTTCTCCGGGGACCCCCAGCATTTT	CASSFSGDPQHF
12	-	TRBJ1-2	TRBV6-6	TGTGCCAGCAGTACAGACACTTACGGCTACACCTTC	CASSTDTYGYTF
14	TRBD1	TRBJ2-7	TRBV18	TGTGCCAGCTCACCCGGGACAGTCTCATACGAGCAGTACTTC	CASSPGTVSYEQYF
16	-	TRBJ2-7	TRBV4-3	TGCGCCAGCAGCCAAGAGGTTTCCAGTTTATCCTACGAGCAGTACTTC	CASSQEVSSLSYEQYF
13	-	TRBJ2-4	TRBV2	TGTGCCAGCAGCTGGGACCCCAAAAACATTCAGTACTTC	CASSWDPKNIQYF
15	-	TRBJ1-3	TRBV11-2	TGTGCCAGCAGCTTTTCCGGGATTTTTGGAAACACCATATATTTT	CASSFSGIFGNTIYF
14	-	TRBJ1-1	TRBV4-1	TGCGCCAGCAGCCAAGGAGGGGCGGGCACTGAAGCTTTCTTT	CASSQGGAGTEAFF
16	-	TRBJ1-4	TRBV4-3	TGCGCCAGCAGCCAAGAAGTGGAGCAGGGCAATGAAAAACTGTTTTTT	CASSQEVEQGNEKLFF
17	TRBD2	TRBJ2-3	TRBV13	TGTGCCAGCAGCTTAGGCCCTACTAGCGGGAGCACAGATACGCAGTATTTT	CASSLGPTSGSTDTQYF
16	TRBD2	TRBJ2-1	TRBV4-3	TGCGCCAGCAGCCAAGATCCAGCGGGGGGGCCGGATGAGCAGTTCTTC	CASSQDPAGGPDEQFF
15	-	TRBJ2-7	TRBV6-1	TGTGCCAGCAGTGAAGCGGGGCAGGGCCTCTACGAGCAGTACTTC	CASSEAGQGLYEQYF